This T cell receptor beta chain stems from a study of regulatory T cells in long-lasting Graves disease. Building of the TCR beta libraries involved iRepertoire HTBI primers and Arm-PCR of CDR3 regions. TCRdb called the multiplex PCR reads again in MiXCR, with one record for every CDR3 protein. Of some 250,000 distinct CDR3 sequences listed, approximately 20% are singletons. The time point is: newly diagnosed GD, antithyroid drugs for less than 3 months. The TCR library was made from RNA that had been extracted from PBMCs in TRIzol. This clonotype was counted many times. Germline CDR1 reads DFQATT; CDR2 reads SNEGSKA (reference sequence). V lost 5 bases, J lost 0 bases, and 15 bases lay in between. CDR3 length equals 15 residues. The same sample was also studied in work on T cells in Graves' hyperthyroidism and ophthalmopathy.

The TCR was taken from a woman in her twenties or thirties with Graves disease. This chain links TRBV20-1 with TRBJ2-3; perhaps TRBD2 as D (5 bases). The sample consisted of peripheral blood mononuclear cells (PBMCs), taken at new diagnosis, from a patient treated with antithyroid drugs. CDR3 sequence: CSAYSRRASTDTQYF. The CDR3, as DNA: TGCAGTGCTTACAGTCGGCGGGCTAGCACAGATACGCAGTATTTT.